This T cell receptor beta chain emerged from a study of T cell clusters in autoimmune cytopenias. Whole-study results and caveats: No cluster-lack signature appeared between secondary cytopenia and chronic lymphocytic leukemia patients, apparently due to lymphoma masking. TRB repertoire shifts in secondary cytopenia and chronic lymphocytic leukemia mostly reflected lymphoma, not autoimmunity.

TRB was amplified from about 270 ng of peripheral blood genomic DNA per sample. The germline V gene encodes CDR1 ENHRY and CDR2 SYGVKD. This CDR3 has 12 amino acids. A remark on this clonotype: The antigen is undetermined.

TRB was amplified by touch-down multiplex PCR, primer pools A and B combined. TCRdb re-called the multiplex PCR reads; every CDR3 protein appears as one record, without DNA. The data include over 4,500 distinct CDR3 sequences; the top ten clones carry around 5%. This receptor was identified in a human donor with an autoimmune cytopenia or autoimmune hepatitis (not recorded which). The V gene is TRBV10-3, the J gene TRBJ2-7. The sequenced sample was peripheral blood. CDR3 amino acids: CAISDSVREQYF.